Below, one TCR beta chain is given with its context. What it binds is unknown. The germline V gene has CDR1 SGHTA and CDR2 FQGNSA. V dropped 6 bases and J dropped 6 bases, with 14 bases sitting between them. The CDR3 has 14 amino acids. Researchers ran the PCR with 60 Vbeta and 13 Jbeta primers. TCRdb's table, derived via immunoSEQ multiplex PCR, lists solely in-frame clones and lacks some. The sample has some 69,000 clones; under 80% are singletons. These data come from a study of cytomegalovirus exposure and HLA in healthy donors. At the level of the study: Of a few hundred genotyped donors, roughly 81% grouped in the Caucasian-associated ancestry cluster. Study findings and constraints: Roughly uniform sequencing depth across donors was assumed, possibly incorrectly. A later analysis showed that HLA-associated TCR beta chains had undergone more clonal expansion than equally common others.

The V gene is TRBV7-2, the J gene TRBJ1-4; D gene uncertain. The clonotype was recovered from a male donor in good health and CMV-seropositive. The sequencing sample was made of PBMCs. The CDR3 DNA is TGTGCCAGCAGGCTGCCCGGGATTGATGAAAAACTGTTTTTT. Protein product: CASRLPGIDEKLFF. Full variable domain (rest looked up from reference TRBV7-2 and TRBJ1-4): GAGVSQSPSNKVTEKGKDVELRCDPISGHTALYWYRQSLGQGLEFLIYFQGNSAPDKSGLPSDRFSAERTGGSVSTLTIQRTQQEDSAVYLCASRLPGIDEKLFFGSGTQLSVL.